This T cell receptor (beta chain) appears in the sequencing data of a study of blood T cell repertoires in COVID-19. Study information: Some COVID-19 samples were acute and others convalescent; all came from the United States, Italy and Spain. PBMCs, B-cell-depleted T cells, or T cells provided the cDNA or gDNA that made up the material.

In terms of age and location, participants ranged from roughly 18 to 90 years and lived in about 25 US areas. In assigning cohorts, the study relied on participant-reported clinical history. Only in-frame clones appear in the TCRdb table, and some are missing; sequencing was by immunoSEQ multiplex PCR. The sample records fewer than 350,000 clones, 80% to 90% being singletons. Sample: PBMCs or T cells enriched from blood (not recorded which). The sequence was obtained from a middle-aged woman with acute COVID-19.

This CDR3 reads CASREGGASNEKLFF. CDR3 bases: TGTGCCAGCCGGGAAGGGGGCGCTTCTAATGAAAAACTGTTTTTT. The chain recombines TRBV21-1 with TRBJ1-4; the DNA was not used to check the table's D call, TRBD1. TRBV21-1 has pseudogene status. The length of the CDR3 is 15 residues.